One sample yielded the 16 T cell receptor beta chains listed below, sequenced in a study of T cells expressing NK-cell markers. TCRdb reprocessed the 5' RACE reads and keeps a single row for each CDR3 protein, giving no DNA. This repertoire includes some 500,000 distinct CDR3 sequences. Input material: blood T cells: a sorted CD56 or NKG2C T cell subset, CD4+ or CD8+ T cells, or bulk PBMC T cells (not recorded which). The source is a woman between 45 and 60 years old in good health.

CDR3 protein: CSAGRGGLAGVADTQYF. The chain uses TRBV20-1 and TRBJ2-3; TCRdb names TRBD2, which stays unverified in the absence of DNA. Germline V gene sequence: CDR1 DFQATT, CDR2 SNEGSKA (reference sequence). This CDR3 contains 17 residues.

The chain employs TRBV12-3 or TRBV12-4 and TRBJ2-1; TCRdb lists TRBD2, though no DNA is available to test this call. This CDR3 has 14 amino acids. The CDR3 protein is CASSLAGLVNEQFF.

The chain carries TRBV2 and TRBJ2-3; TCRdb's D call of TRBD2 is untestable without DNA. The CDR3 runs to 19 residues. Per the germline V gene, CDR1 is SNHLY and CDR2 is FYNNEI. CDR3 region: CASSDTSGREYSSTDTQYF.

The genes are TRBV20-1 and TRBJ2-7; absent DNA, TCRdb's TRBD2 call cannot be checked. Germline V lookup: CDR1 DFQATT, CDR2 SNEGSKA (reference sequence). The CDR3 runs to 14 residues. The CDR3 sequence: CSAQWTSSAGEQYF.

The gene calls are TRBV7-6 and TRBJ2-3; absent DNA, TCRdb's TRBD2 call cannot be checked. CDR1 and CDR2 (germline): SGHVS, FNYEAQ. This CDR3 spans 16 amino acids. The CDR3 protein is CASSPQGLAGSDTQYF.

V is TRBV20-1 and J is TRBJ2-5; TCRdb's D gene call, TRBD1, goes unchecked for lack of DNA. Germline assignment: CDR1 DFQATT and CDR2 SNEGSKA (reference sequence). CDR3 length equals 13 residues. CDR3 region: CSASNRPLETQYF.

V is TRBV6-1 and J is TRBJ1-2; TCRdb's D call, TRBD1, is unchecked because there is no DNA. The CDR3 has 13 residues. The germline V gene encodes CDR1 MNHNS and CDR2 SASEGT. CDR3 loop: CASSAGQPYGYTF.

The chain links TRBV10-3 to TRBJ2-5. The CDR3 consists of 13 residues. Germline CDR1 and CDR2: ENHRY and SYGVKD. CDR3 residues: CAISQLYQETQYF.

The chain recombines TRBV20-1 with TRBJ2-3; the D gene TCRdb calls, TRBD2, cannot be checked with no DNA. Germline assignment: CDR1 DFQATT and CDR2 SNEGSKA (reference sequence). The CDR3 consists of 16 residues. CDR3 sequence reads: CSAREVGRKLTDTQYF.

J is TRBJ2-5 and V is TRBV12-3 or TRBV12-4. CDR3 length: 13 residues. The CDR3 loop reads CASSFQRLETQYF.

This chain connects TRBV29-1 to TRBJ2-2. CDR1 is SQVTM and CDR2 is ANQGSEA in the germline V gene. This CDR3 is built from 14 residues. The CDR3 sequence: CSATKVGLTGELFF.

CDR3 region: CASSQVTMNTEAFF. V usage is TRBV16 and J usage is TRBJ1-1. Germline V gives CDR1 KGHSY, CDR2 FQNENV. The CDR3 extends over 14 amino acids. The variable domain in full, with the rest retrieved from reference TRBV16 and TRBJ1-1, is GEEVAQTPKHLVRGEGQKAKLYCAPIKGHSYVFWYQQVLKNEFKFLISFQNENVFDETGMPKERFSAKCLPNSPCSLEIQATKLEDSAVYFCASSQVTMNTEAFFGQGTRLTVV.

The chain recombines TRBV12-3 or TRBV12-4 with TRBJ1-5; as DNA is missing, the TRBD1 call by TCRdb cannot be tested. This CDR3 region has 14 residues. CDR3 loop: CASSFARGRQPQHF.

The V gene is TRBV9, the J gene TRBJ2-2. The CDR3 covers 16 residues. Per the germline V gene, CDR1 is SGDLS and CDR2 is YYNGEE. CDR3 amino acids: CASSGTIRGNTGELFF.

The gene calls are TRBV7-9 and TRBJ2-2; the D gene TCRdb calls, TRBD1, cannot be checked with no DNA. Germline lookup yields CDR1 SEHNR and CDR2 FQNEAQ (reference sequence). The CDR3 loop spans 16 amino acids. CDR3 loop: CARRNSGTTNSGELFF.

The chain joins TRBV20-1 to TRBJ1-2. Germline V CDR1 and CDR2: DFQATT, SNEGSKA (reference sequence). This CDR3 has 12 residues. The CDR3 sequence: CSAFGGIAGYTF.